The rows below give T cell receptor beta chains drawn from one sample of a study of response to subunit inactivated influenza vaccine. TCRdb passed the RT-PCR reads through MiXCR, listing each CDR3 protein once. Found here are about 800,000 distinct CDR3 sequences, around 21% of them singletons; the top ten hold roughly a tenth. The specimen comprised PBMCs from blood, sampled roughly 5 days after vaccination. These receptors originate from a man aged 50 or older who received an inactivated influenza vaccine. CDR3s include the opening cysteine and the closing phenylalanine or tryptophan. D genes are given only for firm matches. Clone sizes are given selectively: once, few, many, or a class where the clone is expanded.

J: TRBJ2-2; D: NA; size: once; V: TRBV12-3/TRBV12-4; DNA: TGTGCCAGCAGACCCCGTTCGACCGGGGCCACCGGGGAGCTGTTTTTT; CDR3: CASRPRSTGATGELFF
J: TRBJ1-6; D: NA; size: NA; V: TRBV5-1; DNA: TGCGCCAGCAGCTTGGACGAGGGGCGTTCTTCACCCCTCCACTTT; CDR3: CASSLDEGRSSPLHF
J: TRBJ1-1; D: NA; size: NA; V: TRBV6-1; DNA: TGTGCCAGCAGCTCACGGGCTAACACTGAAGCTTTCTTT; CDR3: CASSSRANTEAFF
J: TRBJ1-2; D: NA; size: NA; V: TRBV6-1; DNA: TGTGCCAGCAGTGAATATCCGAAGTCTGGCTACACCTTC; CDR3: CASSEYPKSGYTF
J: TRBJ1-5; D: TRBD1; size: few; V: TRBV7-2; DNA: TGTGCCAGCAGCTTAATGGGACAGGGTGCAGGTCAGCCCCAGCATTTT; CDR3: CASSLMGQGAGQPQHF
J: TRBJ1-1; D: NA; size: NA; V: TRBV28; DNA: TGTGCCAGCAGTCTCAACGGAGGGGAAGCTTTCTTT; CDR3: CASSLNGGEAFF
J: TRBJ1-1; D: NA; size: NA; V: TRBV5-5; DNA: TGTGCCAGCAGCTTGTGGCAGGGAAGGGCTGAAGCTTTCTTT; CDR3: CASSLWQGRAEAFF
J: TRBJ1-1; D: NA; size: NA; V: TRBV20-1; DNA: TGCAGCGCCTTAGGGGGGAACACTGAAGCTTTCTTT; CDR3: CSALGGNTEAFF
J: TRBJ2-5; D: NA; size: few; V: TRBV6-5; DNA: TGTGCCAGCAGTTTGGTCGGGGGGACACAAGAGACCCAGTACTTC; CDR3: CASSLVGGTQETQYF
J: TRBJ2-7; D: NA; size: few; V: TRBV20-1; DNA: TGCAGTGCCCCATTCGACCCGTACGAGCAGTACTTC; CDR3: CSAPFDPYEQYF
J: TRBJ2-5; D: TRBD2; size: NA; V: TRBV6-2/TRBV6-3; DNA: TGTGCCAGCAGTAAGACTAGCGGGGGAATCCAAGAGACCCAGTACTTC; CDR3: CASSKTSGGIQETQYF
J: TRBJ1-3; D: NA; size: many; V: TRBV4-3; DNA: TGCGCCAGCAGCCAAGAGGCGGCGTCTGGAAACACCATATATTTT; CDR3: CASSQEAASGNTIYF
J: TRBJ2-3; D: NA; size: NA; V: TRBV20-1; DNA: TGCAGTGCTAGAGATCTCGGGAAAATCGATACGCAGTATTTT; CDR3: CSARDLGKIDTQYF
J: TRBJ2-3; D: TRBD2; size: NA; V: TRBV7-9; DNA: TGTGCCAGCAGCTTACCCTTAGCGGGAGACGGAGCAGATACGCAGTATTTT; CDR3: CASSLPLAGDGADTQYF
J: TRBJ2-1; D: NA; size: NA; V: TRBV15; DNA: TGTGCCACCAGCAGAGATTACGGGGATGAGCAGTTCTTC; CDR3: CATSRDYGDEQFF
J: TRBJ2-3; D: TRBD2; size: NA; V: TRBV20-1; DNA: TGCAGTGCTTCCGGGACTAGCGGGGGGCGCACAGATACGCAGGATTTT; CDR3: CSASGTSGGRTDTQDF
J: TRBJ2-2; D: NA; size: NA; V: TRBV28; DNA: TGTGCCTTGGGGGGAGGTAGCGTGAAGTCCGGGGAGCTGTTTTTT; CDR3: CALGGGSVKSGELFF
J: TRBJ2-1; D: TRBD2; size: NA; V: TRBV4-2; DNA: TGTGCCAGCAGCCGACTAGCGGGAGGTCTCGGGGAGGAGCAGTTCTTC; CDR3: CASSRLAGGLGEEQFF
J: TRBJ2-7; D: NA; size: few; V: TRBV6-2/TRBV6-3; DNA: TGTGCCAGCAGTTACGGGCTGCGGAGCTCCTACGAGCAGTACTTC; CDR3: CASSYGLRSSYEQYF
J: TRBJ2-2; D: NA; size: few; V: TRBV24-1; DNA: TGTGCCACCAGTGTCACGGGGGTGGCCGGGGAGCTGTTTTTT; CDR3: CATSVTGVAGELFF
J: TRBJ2-7; D: NA; size: NA; V: TRBV7-2; DNA: TGTGCCAGCAGCGCCCGGGACGGGGTCTTCGAGCAGTACTTC; CDR3: CASSARDGVFEQYF
J: TRBJ2-5; D: NA; size: few; V: TRBV3-1; DNA: TGTGCCAGCAGACGACACAGACAGGGGGAGACTAGCGGAGCTACGGAGACCCAGTACTTC; CDR3: CASRRHRQGETSGATETQYF
J: TRBJ1-2; D: NA; size: NA; V: TRBV29-1; DNA: TGCAGCGTTGAAGGGGAGGAGGGGCAGGGCTATGGCTACACCTTC; CDR3: CSVEGEEGQGYGYTF
J: TRBJ2-1; D: TRBD1; size: NA; V: TRBV11-1; DNA: TGTGCCAGCAGCTTTCAGGGGGTAAGCTCCTACAATGAGCAGTTCTTC; CDR3: CASSFQGVSSYNEQFF